The 15 T cell receptor beta chains given below trace back to one sample, sequenced in a study of CD8+ T cells in alopecia areata. Sequencing used cDNA as its template, made by extracting RNA and reverse transcribing it. Using immunoSEQ multiplex PCR, the repertoire was profiled, and TCRdb retains in-frame clones only, with some absent. Altogether 89,000 or so clones are present, roughly 51% being singletons, with the ten largest covering around 5.7%. The source material was NKG2D-high CD8+ T cells sorted from blood. The source of these receptors is a human donor with alopecia areata.

The chain uses TRBV14 and TRBJ2-1, with 8 bases matching TRBD2. CDR3 length: 13 amino acids. V trimming: 4 bases; J trimming: 11 bases; junction bases outside the gene matches: 7. Germline lookup yields CDR1 SGHDN and CDR2 FVKESK. The CDR3 DNA is TGTGCCAGCAGCCCGGGACTAGTCTATAAGCAGTTCTTC. Its protein is CASSPGLVYKQFF.

The chain carries TRBV29-1 and TRBJ1-2; 7 bases map to TRBD1. Trimming at V came to 4 bases and at J to 4 bases, leaving 6 bases not matched to a gene. The CDR3 is 13 amino acids. The germline V gene has CDR1 SQVTM and CDR2 ANQGSEA. The chain's CDR3 is CSVADREAYGYTF. The DNA for the CDR3 is TGCAGCGTTGCCGACAGGGAGGCCTATGGCTACACCTTC.

This chain uses TRBV9 with TRBJ2-1, with D possibly matching TRBD2 (6 bases). V was clipped by 0 bases and J by 7 bases, with 17 bases between them. Germline CDR1 is SGDLS and CDR2 is YYNGEE. The CDR3 has 16 amino acids. The CDR3 loop is CASSVDGGAMGNEQFF. DNA for the CDR3: TGTGCCAGCAGCGTAGACGGCGGGGCCATGGGGAATGAGCAGTTCTTC.

This clone was found once. One end of the junction is discordant with germline, which a read error may explain. J is TRBJ2-3 and V is TRBV2; 7 bases fit TRBD1. This CDR3 has 15 amino acids. Germline CDR1 reads SNHLY; CDR2 reads FYNNEI. The DNA for the CDR3 is TGTACCAGCAGTGCCTACAGGGGTAGCACAGATACGCAGTATTTT. As protein: CTSSAYRGSTDTQYF.

The genes are TRBV30 and TRBJ2-7, with 8 positions matching TRBD1. CDR1 and CDR2 (germline): GTSNPN, SVGIG (reference sequence). The ends lost 3 bases at V and 6 bases at J; junction bases unmatched: 10. The CDR3 runs 14 residues. The CDR3 DNA reads as TGTGCCTGGAGCCCCGGGACAGGAGGCTGCGAGCAGTACTTC. It codes for CAWSPGTGGCEQYF.

The chain has TRBV4-1 and TRBJ2-1; a weak D match, TRBD2 (6 bases). CDR3 size: 16 residues. V lost 0 bases and J 8 bases, leaving 17 bases between the germline ends. The germline V gene encodes CDR1 MGHRA and CDR2 YSYEKL. In nucleotides, the CDR3 is TGCGCCAGCAGCCAAGATGTCGGGGGAGGTAAGGATGAGCAGTTCTTC. Translated: CASSQDVGGGKDEQFF.

CDR3 DNA: TGCGCCAGCAGCCAAGAGCCGGGGGAGGTTCCAGATACGCAGTATTTT. This translates into CASSQEPGEVPDTQYF. This chain joins TRBV4-1 and TRBJ2-3, with a weak D call TRBD2 (6 bases). This CDR3 is 16 amino acids long. The germline V and J ends were trimmed by 0 bases and 4 bases, with 14 bases remaining between them. Germline CDR1 MGHRA, CDR2 YSYEKL.

This chain joins TRBV7-9 and TRBJ2-1; 7 nucleotides agree with TRBD2. Germline CDR1 and CDR2: SEHNR and FQNEAQ (reference sequence). The CDR3 has 14 amino acids. The V and J ends lost 7 bases and 8 bases, in that order; junction bases with no gene match: 11. CDR3: CASTIGGSDDEQFF. DNA of the CDR3: TGTGCCAGCACGATCGGGGGGTCGGACGATGAGCAGTTCTTC.

This chain links TRBV27 with TRBJ2-3; tentatively, D is TRBD1 (5 bases). V shed 8 bases and J shed 2 bases, with 14 bases lying between them. Germline V gives CDR1 MNHEY, CDR2 SMNVEV (reference sequence). This CDR3 contains 14 residues. CDR3 sequence: CASHGRGLTDTQYF. CDR3 in DNA: TGTGCCAGCCATGGAAGGGGCCTCACAGATACGCAGTATTTT.

Only one count was recorded for this clone. The chain recombines TRBV6-1 with TRBJ2-6; a weak D match, TRBD1 (5 bases). The CDR3 length is 15 residues. Germline V gives CDR1 MNHNS, CDR2 SASEGT. Trimming took off 2 bases at V and 0 bases at J, with 5 bases between the two ends. The CDR3 DNA reads TGTGCCAGCAGTGAACAGGGCTCTGGGGCCAACGTCCTGACTTTC. Translation gives CASSEQGSGANVLTF.

The chain combines TRBV12-5 with TRBJ1-1, with TRBD1 matching 7 bases. The CDR3 contains 12 residues. The V segment lost 8 bases and the J segment 6 bases; nucleotides outside the gene matches: 6. CDR1 is LGHNT, CDR2 FRNRAP, per germline. The CDR3 bases are TGTGCTAGTAGGGGGGACAGCGCTGAAGCTTTCTTT. Translating gives CASRGDSAEAFF.

The chain recombines TRBV28 with TRBJ2-1, with D unresolved. V lost 3 bases to trimming and J lost 10 bases, with 13 bases between them. In germline, CDR1 is MDHEN, CDR2 SYDVKM. This CDR3 has 13 amino acids. The CDR3 spells CASSFDAPGEQFF. The CDR3 coding sequence is TGTGCCAGCAGTTTCGATGCCCCCGGGGAGCAGTTCTTC.

The V call is TRBV2, the J call TRBJ2-4; a weak D match, TRBD1 (7 bases). V lost 6 bases and J lost 0, with 18 bases in between. CDR1 SNHLY and CDR2 FYNNEI come from the germline V gene. The CDR3 runs 17 residues. The CDR3 DNA sequence: TGTGCCAGCAGAGCGACTAGGGGGCTGGGAGCCAAAAACATTCAGTACTTC. This encodes CASRATRGLGAKNIQYF. Drawing the rest from reference TRBV2 and TRBJ2-4, the complete variable domain is EPEVTQTPSHQVTQMGQEVILRCVPISNHLYFYWYRQILGQKVEFLVSFYNNEISEKSEIFDDQFSVERPDGSNFTLKIRSTKLEDSAMYFCASRATRGLGAKNIQYFGAGTRLSVL.

V is TRBV11-1 and J is TRBJ2-1, with D maybe TRBD2 (6 bases). The V end lost 1 base, the J end lost 10 bases, and 17 bases lay between the germline ends. Germline V gene lookup returns CDR1 SGHAT and CDR2 FQDESV (reference sequence). The CDR3 covers 15 residues. CDR3 DNA: TGTGCCAGCAGCTTAGAGGATCCGGGAGACTTGGAGCAGTTCTTC. Encoded protein: CASSLEDPGDLEQFF.

This chain joins TRBV30 and TRBJ2-7; 7 nucleotides agree with TRBD1. The CDR3 loop spans 14 amino acids. V lost 2 bases to trimming and J lost 3 bases; unmatched junction nucleotides: 7. Germline V gives CDR1 GTSNPN, CDR2 SVGIG (reference sequence). CDR3 amino acids: CAWSTDRVGYEQYF. The CDR3 nucleotides read TGTGCCTGGAGTACTGACAGGGTGGGCTACGAGCAGTACTTC.